The 4 T cell receptor beta chains presented below share a single source sample, sequenced in a study of blood T cells in healthy people across ages. Primed by a sample-barcoded 5' primer and a J-beta primer mix, a second PCR proceeded for about 6 to 11 cycles. TCRdb fed the 5' RACE reads into MiXCR, producing one record per CDR3 protein. The table records about 670,000 distinct CDR3 sequences, around 43% of them present only once. The source material was blood. These receptors all come from a man older than 75 in good health.

This rearrangement joins TRBV6-2 or TRBV6-3 to TRBJ1-2, with 10 bases fitting TRBD1. The ends lost 4 bases at V and 4 bases at J; junction bases unmatched: 12. The CDR3 length is 17 residues. The germline gives CDR1 MNHEY, CDR2 SVGEGT. DNA for the CDR3: TGTGCCAGCAGTTCCGGGACAGGGGACCCCTCCGCCTATGGCTACACCTTC. This sequence encodes CASSSGTGDPSAYGYTF.

This clonotype was counted ten times or more. The chain links TRBV28 to TRBJ2-4, with D possibly being TRBD1 (5 bases). Germline V CDR1 and CDR2: MDHEN, SYDVKM. Trimming took 4 bases from V and 8 from J, leaving 9 bases between them. This CDR3 comprises 12 residues. The CDR3 DNA reads TGTGCCAGCAGTTACTCAGGGTACATTCAGTACTTC. It encodes CASSYSGYIQYF. The full variable domain, with the rest looked up from reference TRBV28 and TRBJ2-4, is DVKVTQSSRYLVKRTGEKVFLECVQDMDHENMFWYRQDPGLGLRLIYFSYDVKMKEKGDIPEGYSVSREKKERFSLILESASTNQTSMYLCASSYSGYIQYFGAGTRLSVL.

The CDR3 nucleotides are TGTGCCAGCAGTTACTCGCAGGGGGGGAGCTCCTACGAGCAGTACTTC. This translates into CASSYSQGGSSYEQYF. The chain employs TRBV6-6 and TRBJ2-7, with D perhaps being TRBD1 or TRBD2 (7 bases each). V lost 0 bases, J lost 0 bases, and 12 bases lay in between. The length of the CDR3 is 16 residues. CDR1 MNHNY and CDR2 SVGAGI come from the germline V gene (reference sequence).

The table lists this clonotype with a few counts. V is TRBV28 and J is TRBJ2-3; no firm D call. The CDR3 spans 19 residues. Germline assignment: CDR1 MDHEN and CDR2 SYDVKM. V was shortened by 3 bases and J by 0 bases, with 22 bases between the two germline ends. The CDR3 loop reads CASSFRRRPAFGSTDTQYF. Written as DNA, the CDR3 is TGTGCCAGCAGTTTTAGAAGACGGCCGGCCTTCGGGAGCACAGATACGCAGTATTTT.